The clone carrying this T cell receptor beta chain was observed a handful of times. The data originate from a study of CD8 T cells in ankylosing spondylitis. MiXCR, run by TCRdb on the 5' RACE reads, gives a single entry per CDR3 protein. Of 240,000 or so distinct CDR3 sequences listed, roughly 8.6% are singletons. This CDR3 is 14 amino acids long. V dropped 2 bases and J dropped 1 base, with 6 bases sitting between them. Germline assignment: CDR1 SGHRS and CDR2 YFSETQ. J is TRBJ2-2 and V is TRBV5-1, with D hard to call. Material: blood, either unsorted or a sorted T cell fraction (not recorded which). The receptor was derived from a male donor with ankylosing spondylitis or in good health (not recorded which). The CDR3 region has the DNA TGCGCCAGCAGCTTTTCGGGGAACACCGGGGAGCTGTTTTTT. Protein sequence: CASSFSGNTGELFF.